The present TCR beta chain was sequenced within a study of shared clonotypes between healthy human individuals. General study results and limits: Memory subsets generally showed smaller estimated richness than naive subsets did.

The protocol was immunoSEQ multiplex PCR, while the TCRdb copy is restricted to in-frame clones and leaves out a portion. This table holds about 1.1 million clones, about 80% found once. The study separated CD4+ cells into CD45RA+ naive and CD45RA-negative memory subsets. Trimming took 3 bases from V and 3 from J; bases not matched to a gene: 1. Germline-derived CDR1 and CDR2 are SGHRS and YFSETQ. The CDR3 length is 13 residues. This clone was recorded only once. Its target is unknown. Other DNA sequences in this specimen translate into the identical CDR3. This sequence joins TRBV5-1 and TRBJ1-2; 8 nucleotides agree with TRBD1. The receptor was isolated from a man aged 18 to 29 in good health. Some clones in this sample may be carry-over from other donors' samples. Sequencing input: memory CD4+ T cells from PBMCs. Regarding subset: CD45RA-negative fraction. CDR3 coding DNA: TGCGCCAGCAGCTCACAGGGGGACTATGGCTACACCTTC. Translated: CASSSQGDYGYTF.